This T cell receptor beta chain was captured by sequencing in a study of long-term antiretroviral therapy in people with HIV. The CDR3 is 13 residues long. Trimming shortened V by 4 bases and J by 0 bases, and 7 bases separated the two germline ends. Germline assignment: CDR1 SEHNR and CDR2 FQNEAQ (reference sequence). Details on this clone: Its specificity is not known.

The run of the v3.0 immunoSEQ assay was at survey level. It was roughly 40,000-50,000 T-cell genomes per sample that sequencing targeted. Data came from immunoSEQ multiplex PCR; TCRdb stores just in-frame clones and leaves some out. The repertoire holds approximately 36,000 clones, with around 80% as singletons. General observations from the study: Specimens of blood were obtained during about 2003 to 2018, possibly under older ART regimens. With ART, diversity went up but was still lower than in transplant donor controls.

Each sample contained 1-10 million cryopreserved PBMC, thawed before DNA extraction. The chain joins TRBV7-9 to TRBJ2-7; no definite D call. Here the sequenced sample was unsorted PBMCs, taken 0.6 years after starting antiretroviral therapy. The receptor was isolated from a man aged 18 to 30 with HIV. CDR3 loop: CASSYPSSYEQYF. The DNA of the CDR3 is TGTGCCAGCAGCTACCCAAGCTCCTACGAGCAGTACTTC.